Presented here are 26 T cell receptor beta chains from one specimen sequenced in a study of OX40 agonist ivuxolimab in advanced cancers. The repertoire was sequenced with immunoSEQ multiplex PCR; TCRdb's copy has only in-frame clones and lacks some. The sample consists of some 100,000 clones, around 84% of them appearing once. The source material was CD4+ or CD8+ T cells sorted from blood, sampled in a trial of the OX40 agonist ivuxolimab. Source of these receptors: an adult with an advanced solid tumor such as melanoma, head and neck, liver or kidney cancer.

This chain connects TRBV7-9 to TRBJ1-2; TRBD1 might be the D (5 bases). Germline V gene lookup returns CDR1 SEHNR and CDR2 FQNEAQ (reference sequence). Trimming removed 2 bases at V and 6 bases at J, with 19 bases between. The CDR3 covers 16 residues. CDR3: CASSLLGVGGRHGYTF. The CDR3 coding sequence is TGTGCCAGCAGCTTATTGGGTGTTGGGGGGAGGCATGGCTACACCTTC.

The chain uses TRBV11-1 and TRBJ1-1, with D unclear. CDR3 length: 12 residues. Germline CDR1 and CDR2: SGHAT and FQDESV (reference sequence). V was shortened by 7 bases and J by 4 bases, with 10 bases between the two germline ends. CDR3 DNA: TGTGCCAGCACCCCTTGGGGCACTGAAGCTTTCTTT. The encoded protein is CASTPWGTEAFF.

The chain is built from TRBV14 and TRBJ2-1; D may be TRBD2 (7 bases). Per the germline V gene, CDR1 is SGHDN and CDR2 is FVKESK. The V end was cut by 0 bases, the J end by 7 bases, with 16 bases between. The CDR3 runs to 16 residues. CDR3 sequence reads: CASSQDGGLIGNEQFF. The CDR3 coding sequence is TGTGCCAGCAGCCAAGACGGGGGGCTTATCGGGAATGAGCAGTTCTTC.

This clone appeared once. This chain uses TRBV7-9 with TRBJ1-1; perhaps TRBD1 as D (6 bases). Trimming shortened V by 8 bases and J by 2 bases, and 18 bases separated the two germline ends. CDR1 SEHNR and CDR2 FQNEAQ come from the germline V gene (reference sequence). The CDR3 sequence is 15 residues long. The CDR3 is CASRPWVDRNTEAFF. The DNA of the CDR3 is TGTGCCAGCCGCCCTTGGGTGGACAGAAACACTGAAGCTTTCTTT.

The rearrangement links TRBV27 to TRBJ2-1; 10 bases line up with TRBD1. Germline loops: CDR1 MNHEY, CDR2 SMNVEV (reference sequence). CDR3 length equals 15 residues. Losses at the gene ends were 4 bases for V and 3 bases for J; bases not matched to a gene: 3. The CDR3 DNA reads TGTGCCAGCAGTTCTTGGACAGGGGGCTACAATGAGCAGTTCTTC. This codes for CASSSWTGGYNEQFF.

The chain uses TRBV2 and TRBJ1-2, with a possible D match to TRBD1 (5 bases). This CDR3 contains 14 residues. Trimming took 4 bases from V and 2 from J, leaving 11 bases between them. In germline, CDR1 is SNHLY, CDR2 FYNNEI. CDR3 in amino acids: CASSGVGGNYGYTF. CDR3 in DNA: TGTGCCAGCAGTGGGGTCGGGGGGAACTATGGCTACACCTTC.

CDR3 in amino acids: CASSQWRTGFHEQFF. CDR3 sequence (DNA): TGCGCCAGCAGTCAATGGAGGACAGGCTTTCATGAGCAGTTCTTC. The J gene is TRBJ2-1, the V gene TRBV23-1; TRBD1 agrees at 7 bases. TRBV23-1 is annotated as an ORF whose role is uncertain. The CDR3 is 15 amino acids. V shed 1 base and J 8 bases; nucleotides not matched to a gene: 8.

The chain recombines TRBV19 with TRBJ1-4, with D uncertain. CDR3 length: 15 amino acids. V lost 4 bases, J lost 5 bases, and 14 bases lay in between. Germline V lookup: CDR1 LNHDA, CDR2 SQIVND (reference sequence). This CDR3 is CASSTGLEANEKLFF. The CDR3 nucleotides are TGTGCCAGTAGTACCGGGTTAGAAGCAAATGAAAAACTGTTTTTT.

The J gene is TRBJ2-2, the V gene TRBV7-7, with D tentatively TRBD1 (5 bases). The length of the CDR3 is 14 residues. Deletions cut 1 base from V and 4 bases from J, with 7 bases between. The germline V gene encodes CDR1 SSHAT and CDR2 FNYEAQ (reference sequence). The DNA of the CDR3 is TGTGCCAGCAGCTTAGATGGGGCCACCGGGGAGCTGTTTTTT. It is translated as CASSLDGATGELFF.

The V call is TRBV18, the J call TRBJ1-4; 8 nucleotides agree with TRBD1. The CDR3 covers 14 residues. Germline CDR1 is KGHSH and CDR2 is LQKENI. The trim removed 4 bases at V and 8 bases at J, leaving 6 bases unmatched. Here the CDR3 reads CASSQTGADEKLFF. CDR3 DNA: TGTGCCAGCTCACAGACAGGGGCAGACGAAAAACTGTTTTTT.

The rearrangement uses TRBV5-1 and TRBJ2-5; D remains ambiguous. The V gene lost 2 bases and the J gene lost 3 bases, with 2 bases spanning the gap. The germline V gene encodes CDR1 SGHRS and CDR2 YFSETQ. The CDR3 contains 11 residues. CDR3 loop: CASSLKETQYF. In DNA form, the CDR3 reads TGCGCCAGCAGCTTAAAAGAGACCCAGTACTTC.

This clone was observed a few times. The chain joins TRBV4-3 to TRBJ1-6; D call uncertain. Germline values: CDR1 LGHNA, CDR2 YSLEER. This CDR3 contains 13 residues. V gave up 1 base and J gave up 8 bases, with 6 bases separating them. CDR3 DNA: TGCGCCAGCAGCCAAGCATGGGATTCACCCCTCCACTTT. It translates to CASSQAWDSPLHF.

This clone was counted between two and nine times. The chain uses TRBV14 and TRBJ2-2; the D gene is possibly TRBD1 (5 bases). Looked up from germline, CDR1 is SGHDN and CDR2 is FVKESK. This CDR3 is built from 15 residues. With 5 bases removed from V and 5 bases from J, the gap between germline ends came to 15 bases. CDR3 sequence: CASSVHDSPTGELFF. CDR3 sequence (DNA): TGTGCCAGCAGCGTACACGACAGTCCTACCGGGGAGCTGTTTTTT. The complete variable domain, with remaining parts taken from reference TRBV14 and TRBJ2-2, reads EAGVTQFPSHSVIEKGQTVTLRCDPISGHDNLYWYRRVMGKEIKFLLHFVKESKQDESGMPNNRFLAERTGGTYSTLKVQPAELEDSGVYFCASSVHDSPTGELFFGEGSRLTVL.

This clone was recorded a few times. The J gene is TRBJ1-2, the V gene TRBV7-3; D possibly corresponds to TRBD1 (5 bases). The germline CDR1 and CDR2 sequences are SGHTA and FQGTGA. CDR3 length: 15 amino acids. Deletions cut 4 bases from V and 2 bases from J, with 14 bases between. Here the CDR3 DNA reads TGTGCCAGCAGCTCCGACAGACTTTGGAACTATGGCTACACCTTC. Its protein product is CASSSDRLWNYGYTF.

CDR3 residues: CASSRGTGAKNTGELFF. The CDR3 bases are TGTGCCAGCAGCCGTGGGACAGGGGCGAAAAACACCGGGGAGCTGTTTTTT. This rearrangement joins TRBV4-2 to TRBJ2-2; 10 nucleotides line up with TRBD1. This CDR3 has 17 amino acids. Germline trimming cut 4 bases from V and 2 bases from J; bases unmatched to any gene: 7. CDR1 and CDR2 from the germline V gene are LGHNA and YNFKEQ.

V and J are TRBV28 and TRBJ1-5; D uncertain. Germline lookup yields CDR1 MDHEN and CDR2 SYDVKM. The CDR3 is made up of 12 amino acids. With 2 bases removed from V and 6 bases from J, the gap between germline ends came to 5 bases. The CDR3 reads CASSLASQPQHF. CDR3 sequence (DNA): TGTGCCAGCAGTTTAGCGTCTCAGCCCCAGCATTTT.

This clone was observed once. This chain connects TRBV6-1 to TRBJ1-5; maybe TRBD1 (6 bases). Germline V lookup: CDR1 MNHNS, CDR2 SASEGT. With 9 bases removed from V and 3 bases from J, the gap between germline ends came to 15 bases. The CDR3 consists of 14 residues. The CDR3 protein is CASWGLLNNQPQHF. In DNA form, the CDR3 reads TGTGCCAGTTGGGGGCTGCTTAACAATCAGCCCCAGCATTTT.

This chain joins TRBV7-2 and TRBJ2-3; tentative D call: TRBD1 (5 bases). The V gene lost 5 bases and the J gene lost 2 bases, with 14 bases spanning the gap. The germline gives CDR1 SGHTA, CDR2 FQGNSA. The CDR3 is 15 amino acids. CDR3 in DNA: TGTGCCAGCAGCCCCGGACATGCCAACACAGATACGCAGTATTTT. Translation: CASSPGHANTDTQYF.

The rearrangement links TRBV18 to TRBJ1-1; D not certain. V lost 1 base and J lost 8, with 8 bases in between. Per germline, CDR1 KGHSH and CDR2 LQKENI. The length of the CDR3 is 12 residues. CDR3 residues: CASSPRTAEAFF. CDR3 sequence (DNA): TGTGCCAGCTCACCACGTACAGCCGAAGCTTTCTTT.

This chain links TRBV18 with TRBJ2-5; unclear D gene. V dropped 2 bases and J dropped 2 bases, with 15 bases sitting between them. The CDR3 has 16 amino acids. CDR1 KGHSH and CDR2 LQKENI come from the germline V gene. CDR3 protein: CASSPGKGNIQETQYF. The CDR3 DNA sequence: TGTGCCAGCTCACCAGGGAAAGGAAATATTCAAGAGACCCAGTACTTC.

V usage is TRBV5-4 and J usage is TRBJ2-5; D is unresolved. The CDR3 sequence is 14 residues long. Germline V gene data show CDR1 as SGHNT and CDR2 as YYREEE (reference sequence). The V end was cut by 2 bases, the J end by 5 bases, with 13 bases between. CDR3 residues: CASSFQHGSETQYF. The CDR3 region has the DNA TGTGCCAGCAGCTTCCAACACGGTTCGGAGACCCAGTACTTC.

Turning to this clone: Because the CDR3's place on the DNA is in doubt, the DNA is left out and the CDR3 is given as listed by TCRdb. The gene calls are TRBV5-1 and TRBJ2-3. Germline-derived CDR1 and CDR2 are SGHRS and YFSETQ. From its first to its last residue, the CDR3 has 16 amino acids. The CDR3 here is CASRFNSGPATDTQYF.

This rearrangement joins TRBV28 to TRBJ2-1; D unresolved. V lost 6 bases and J 2 bases, leaving 14 bases between the germline ends. Germline V gives CDR1 MDHEN, CDR2 SYDVKM. The CDR3 is 15 residues long. The CDR3, as DNA: TGTGCCAGCAGCTCGGGTGAGCCCACCTACAATGAGCAGTTCTTC. Translation: CASSSGEPTYNEQFF.

This chain joins TRBV28 and TRBJ1-2; D may be TRBD1 (6 bases). CDR1 and CDR2 (germline): MDHEN, SYDVKM. This CDR3 region has 15 residues. Deletions cut 5 bases from V and 7 bases from J, with 20 bases between. The CDR3 region is CASSPPFGGALGYTF. The CDR3 DNA reads as TGTGCCAGCAGTCCCCCTTTTGGGGGGGCGCTTGGCTACACCTTC.

This clone was picked up one time. The chain carries TRBV7-9 and TRBJ2-1; 9 bases fit TRBD1. Per germline, CDR1 SEHNR and CDR2 FQNEAQ (reference sequence). The ends lost 4 bases at V and 9 bases at J; junction bases unmatched: 7. The CDR3 runs to 14 residues. The CDR3 sequence is CASSSGTGLSEQFF. CDR3 in DNA: TGTGCCAGCAGCTCCGGGACAGGGCTTAGTGAGCAGTTCTTC.

The V and J genes are TRBV2 and TRBJ2-1; the match to TRBD2 covers 7 bases. The J segment lost 7 bases and the V segment lost 4 bases, leaving 10 bases of the junction unmatched. CDR1 and CDR2 (germline): SNHLY, FYNNEI. The CDR3 has 15 amino acids. CDR3 sequence reads: CASSVSGGGANEQFF. Here the CDR3 DNA reads TGTGCCAGCAGTGTGAGTGGGGGGGGAGCGAATGAGCAGTTCTTC.